This T cell receptor beta chain was recorded in a study of CXCR3-negative and CXCR3-positive naive CD8 T cells (dated by TCRdb to between 2017 and 2020). Broadly, across the study: In total, 110 million to 150 million TRB reads were obtained, corresponding to roughly 1.5 +/- 0.3 million reads per library. Naive subsets from five or six donors and memory cells from 3 donors were included in the TRBV-TRBJ cluster analysis. Diversity and physicochemical repertoire analyses covered 11 donors pooled from two independent experiments.

The CDR3 spans 14 residues, from the cysteine through the phenylalanine. A DNA sequence was not provided. Via the germline V gene (reference sequence), CDR1 is MNHEY and CDR2 SMNVEV. TCRdb lists the instrument as NextSeq 550. The Human TCR Profiling Kit (MiLaboratory) was used to make UMI-labeled 5' RACE TRB cDNA libraries. The full amount of extracted RNA was used for cDNA synthesis, and the full amount of resulting cDNA was used for PCR amplification. The libraries were made side by side, with each library going through the same number of PCR cycles. Per the original workflow: With a minimum of two reads required per UMI, MIGEC and MiXCR pulled out about 52,000 +/- 9,100 unique UMI-labeled TRB cDNA molecules from each library. Each library averaged about 40,000 +/- 10,000 functional in-frame TRB CDR3 nucleotide clonotypes without stop codons. After downsampling to 5000 UMI-labeled TRB molecules per sample, diversity metrics, including normalized Shannon-Wiener and Chao1, were computed in VDJtools. VDJtools was used to calculate clonotype-size-weighted physicochemical properties of the central five CDR3 residues, namely interaction energy, strength, volume and Kidera factor 4. The reads, reprocessed by TCRdb, yield one row per CDR3 protein sequence and no DNA. The authors' filters were not applied to this entry. Per the sample table, the count is approximately 37,000 distinct CDR3 sequences. Together, the top ten hold more than 7% of the sample.

Each CD8+ T cell subset was flow-sorted in triplicate, with approximately 300,000 cells per subset placed directly into RLT lysis buffer. Peripheral blood mononuclear cells were isolated from buffy coats by standard density gradient centrifugation. Total RNA was extracted from sorted cells with an RNeasy Mini Kit. The paper's findings and limits, for the study overall: TRBV-TRBJ usage was similar between naive CXCR3-negative and CXCR3-positive cells from the same donor, while memory cells showed distinct patterns. Because surface CD5, which is linked to self-reactivity in mice, was comparable between the naive subsets, TCR interaction strength was also inferred from TRB CDR3 physicochemical properties. Freshly isolated PBMCs were used for most assays because CXCR3 expression went down partially after cryopreservation. Both naive subsets had comparably high repertoire diversity, while memory CD8+ T cells had much lower repertoire diversity.

About this clonotype: No antigen is known for it.

Sequenced: memory CD8+ T cells from blood. According to the study, the label for this sample's cell subset or site signals: conventional CD8+ memory T cells (TMEM), sorted as controls. This clonotype originated in a human donor in good health. Some clones in this sample may be carry-over from other donors' samples. The chain is assembled from TRBV27 and TRBJ1-1. The CDR3 in this case is CASSLGSINTEAFF.